This TCR beta chain is drawn from a study of patients and donors after allogeneic stem cell transplantation. Germline CDR1 and CDR2: MNHEY and SVGAGI. This CDR3 spans 17 amino acids. V lost 6 bases and J lost 6, with 27 bases in between. The table lists this clonotype with a few counts. TCRdb analysed the RT-PCR reads with MiXCR anew, one entry per CDR3 protein. The repertoire holds approximately 99,000 distinct CDR3 sequences, with 35% as singletons. The chain employs TRBV6-5 and TRBJ2-7; no clear D. The receptor was isolated from a human donor who was either an allogeneic HSCT recipient or a stem cell or donor lymphocyte infusion donor (not recorded which). It is not recorded whose cells these are; they may come from a transplant donor. Sequencing used blood, either unsorted or a sorted T cell fraction (not recorded which). CDR3 sequence: CASSPLNGNRRPVEQYF. Written as DNA, the CDR3 is TGTGCCAGCAGCCCCTTAAATGGGAATCGCAGGCCGGTCGAGCAGTACTTC.